This T cell receptor (beta chain) was recorded in a study of preoperative IRX-2 immunotherapy in early breast cancer. V was clipped by 3 bases and J by 0 bases; unmatched bases: 2. Per the germline V gene, CDR1 is SGHDN and CDR2 is FVKESK. This CDR3 contains 16 residues. The data were produced by immunoSEQ multiplex PCR, yet TCRdb's version contains in-frame clones alone and is incomplete. This table holds almost 35,000 clones, about 95% found once. Specified treatment: preoperative locoregional IRX-2 cytokine immunotherapy. Preoperative locoregional IRX-2 cytokine immunotherapy was tested in the phase Ib source study.

The TCR sequence derives from a human donor with breast cancer. This specimen was taken from a patient treated with IRX-2 immunotherapy. The chain links TRBV14 to TRBJ2-5, with TRBD2 matching over 12 bases. The CDR3 DNA follows: TGTGCCAGCAGCCACTGGACTAGCGGGAACCAAGAGACCCAGTACTTC. Amino acids: CASSHWTSGNQETQYF.